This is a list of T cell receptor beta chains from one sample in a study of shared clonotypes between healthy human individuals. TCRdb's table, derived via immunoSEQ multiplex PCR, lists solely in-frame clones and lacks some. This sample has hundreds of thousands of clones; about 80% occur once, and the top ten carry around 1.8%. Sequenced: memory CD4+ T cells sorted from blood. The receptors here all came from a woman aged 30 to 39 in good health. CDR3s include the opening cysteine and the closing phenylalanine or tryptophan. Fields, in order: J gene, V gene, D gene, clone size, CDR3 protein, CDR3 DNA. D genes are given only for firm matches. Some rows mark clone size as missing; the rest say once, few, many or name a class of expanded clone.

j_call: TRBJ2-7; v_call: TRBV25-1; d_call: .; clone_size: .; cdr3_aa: CASSARQADSYEQYF; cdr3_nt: TGTGCCAGCAGTGCCCGACAGGCGGACTCCTACGAGCAGTACTTC
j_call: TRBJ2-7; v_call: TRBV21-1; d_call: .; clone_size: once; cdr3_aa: CASCKGSRVFIEQYF; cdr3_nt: TGTGCCAGCTGCAAAGGTTCCAGGGTTTTTATCGAGCAGTACTTC
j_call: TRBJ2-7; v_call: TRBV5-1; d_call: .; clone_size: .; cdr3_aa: CASSLGDRDFYEQYF; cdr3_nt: TGCGCCAGCAGCTTGGGGGATCGGGATTTCTACGAGCAGTACTTC
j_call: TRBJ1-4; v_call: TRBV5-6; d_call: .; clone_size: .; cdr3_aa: CASSFWFGEKLFF; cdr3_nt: TGTGCCAGCAGCTTTTGGTTTGGGGAAAAACTGTTTTTT
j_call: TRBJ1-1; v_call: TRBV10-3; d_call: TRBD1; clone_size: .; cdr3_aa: CAISGDRNTEAFF; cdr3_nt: TGTGCCATCAGTGGGGACAGGAACACTGAAGCTTTCTTT
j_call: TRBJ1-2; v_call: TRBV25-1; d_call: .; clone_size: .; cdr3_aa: CASSPDGHYGYTF; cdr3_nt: TGTGCCAGCAGTCCGGACGGCCACTATGGCTACACCTTC
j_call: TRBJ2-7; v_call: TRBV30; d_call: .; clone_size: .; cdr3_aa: CAWSKSRSEQYF; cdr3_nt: TGTGCCTGGAGCAAAAGCAGAAGCGAGCAGTACTTC
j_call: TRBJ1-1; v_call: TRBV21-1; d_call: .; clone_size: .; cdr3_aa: CASNKRPETGYTEAFF; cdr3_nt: TGTGCCAGCAACAAAAGGCCCGAGACAGGGTACACTGAAGCTTTCTTT
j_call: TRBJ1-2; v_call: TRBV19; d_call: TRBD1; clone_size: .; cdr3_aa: CASSVSRDSGSYGYTF; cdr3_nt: TGTGCCAGTAGTGTGTCCAGGGACAGCGGATCCTATGGCTACACCTTC
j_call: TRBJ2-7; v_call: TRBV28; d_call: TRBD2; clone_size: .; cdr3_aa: CATLPLTGGAHEQYF; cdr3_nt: TGTGCCACCCTTCCGTTAACGGGAGGGGCCCACGAGCAGTACTTC
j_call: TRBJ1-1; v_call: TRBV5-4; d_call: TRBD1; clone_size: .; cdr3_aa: CASSGRDSHTEAFF; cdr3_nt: TGTGCCAGCAGCGGCCGGGACAGCCACACTGAAGCTTTCTTT
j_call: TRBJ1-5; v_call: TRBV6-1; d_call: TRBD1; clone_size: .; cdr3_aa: CASRDRGNQPQHF; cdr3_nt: TGTGCCAGCCGGGACAGGGGCAATCAGCCCCAGCATTTT
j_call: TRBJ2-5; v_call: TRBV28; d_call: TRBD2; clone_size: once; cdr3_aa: CASRASGPQETQYF; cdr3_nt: TGTGCCAGCAGAGCTAGCGGACCTCAAGAGACCCAGTACTTC
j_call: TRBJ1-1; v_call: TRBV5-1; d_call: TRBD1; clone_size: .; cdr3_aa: CASSLGDRADEAFF; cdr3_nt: TGCGCCAGCAGCTTGGGGGACAGGGCGGATGAAGCTTTCTTT
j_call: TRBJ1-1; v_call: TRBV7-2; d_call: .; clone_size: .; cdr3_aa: CASSLEEGTEAFF; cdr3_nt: TGTGCCAGCAGCTTAGAAGAGGGGACTGAAGCTTTCTTT
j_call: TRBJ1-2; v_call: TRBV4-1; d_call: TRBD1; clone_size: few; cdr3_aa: CASSRVGTGTGYGYTF; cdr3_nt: TGCGCCAGCAGCCGGGTAGGGACAGGGACTGGATATGGCTACACCTTC